This T cell receptor beta chain was sequenced during a study of post-analysis software for immune sequencing data. Findings of the study overall: Five TRBV segments (TRBV5-6, TRBV5-1 and TRBV20-1 among them) occurred more frequently in patients than in controls.

Each TCR beta cDNA library carried unique molecular identifiers. MiXCR, applied by TCRdb to the PCR reads, yields one record per CDR3 protein. In the table there are fewer than 850,000 distinct CDR3 sequences, 35% to 55% of which are singletons. This clonotype was found many times. Its antigen is not identified. The ends were cut back, 4 bases at V and 2 bases at J, with 11 bases in the middle. Germline lookup yields CDR1 KGHDR and CDR2 SFDVKD. The CDR3 runs 15 residues. The sequencing sample was made of blood. J is TRBJ2-1 and V is TRBV24-1; D possibly corresponds to TRBD2 (5 bases). This TCR was sampled from a girl under 18 with multiple sclerosis. DNA for the CDR3: TGTGCCACCAGTGACCCCAGCGGAACCTACAATGAGCAGTTCTTC. Residues: CATSDPSGTYNEQFF.